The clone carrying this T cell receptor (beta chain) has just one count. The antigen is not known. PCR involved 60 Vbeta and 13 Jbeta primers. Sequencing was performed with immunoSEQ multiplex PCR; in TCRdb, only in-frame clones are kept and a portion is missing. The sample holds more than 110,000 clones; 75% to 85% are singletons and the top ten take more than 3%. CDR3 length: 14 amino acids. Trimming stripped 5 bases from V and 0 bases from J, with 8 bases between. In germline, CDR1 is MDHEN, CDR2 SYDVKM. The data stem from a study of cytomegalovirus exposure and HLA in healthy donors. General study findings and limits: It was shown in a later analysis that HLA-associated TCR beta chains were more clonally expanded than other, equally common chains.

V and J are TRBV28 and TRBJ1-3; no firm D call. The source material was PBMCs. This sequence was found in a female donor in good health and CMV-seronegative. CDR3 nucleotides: TGTGCCAGCAGTCGACATTACTCTGGAAACACCATATATTTT. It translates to CASSRHYSGNTIYF.